Listed here are 17 T cell receptor beta chains from one sample, sequenced in a study of cytomegalovirus exposure and HLA in healthy donors. PCR primers comprised 60 Vbeta and 13 Jbeta primers. Data came from immunoSEQ multiplex PCR; TCRdb stores just in-frame clones and leaves some out. Of 150,000 to 200,000 clones listed, approximately 84% are singletons. The material sequenced was PBMCs. The source is a girl under two years old in good health and CMV-seronegative.

This chain links TRBV2 with TRBJ2-1; D is undetermined. The CDR3 is 12 residues long. The germline CDR1 and CDR2 sequences are SNHLY and FYNNEI. Trimming took off 6 bases at V and 6 bases at J, with 9 bases between the two ends. CDR3 nucleotides: TGTGCCAGCAGCCAGAACGTCAATGAGCAGTTCTTC. As protein: CASSQNVNEQFF.

This clone was seen just once. The chain is built from TRBV4-2 and TRBJ2-3; 7 bases map to TRBD2. V lost 4 bases, J lost 3 bases, and 7 bases stayed unmatched. Germline assignment: CDR1 LGHNA and CDR2 YNFKEQ. This CDR3 has 15 amino acids. CDR3 residues: CASSLRAGETDTQYF. The CDR3 nucleotides read TGTGCCAGCAGCCTGAGGGCGGGAGAGACAGATACGCAGTATTTT.

The chain links TRBV5-4 to TRBJ2-7; 9 bases fit TRBD2. Germline lookup yields CDR1 SGHNT and CDR2 YYREEE (reference sequence). V dropped 6 bases and J dropped 6; count of bases not matched to a gene: 16. The CDR3 has 16 amino acids. Here the CDR3 reads CASTPGGGARFREQYF. CDR3 bases: TGTGCCAGCACCCCAGGCGGGGGGGCAAGGTTCCGCGAGCAGTACTTC.

The chain uses TRBV29-1 and TRBJ1-1, with a possible D match to TRBD1 (5 bases). Per the germline V gene, CDR1 is SQVTM and CDR2 is ANQGSEA. The V and J ends lost 5 bases and 4 bases respectively, with 14 bases between them. The CDR3 length is 13 residues. CDR3 nucleotides: TGCAGCGTTCGGGTCTGGGGGGGCACTGAAGCTTTCTTT. Its translation is CSVRVWGGTEAFF.

The J gene is TRBJ2-7, the V gene TRBV11-2; D possibly corresponds to TRBD2 (5 bases). The CDR3 has 15 residues. Germline V gene sequence: CDR1 SGHAT, CDR2 FQNNGV. V was cut by 2 bases and J by 3 bases, with 14 bases left in between. The CDR3, as DNA: TGTGCCAGCAGCTTATCCCCGGACTCACACTACGAGCAGTACTTC. Its translation: CASSLSPDSHYEQYF.

V gene TRBV5-1 combines with J gene TRBJ2-1; 9 bases align to TRBD2. V lost 3 bases, J lost 9 bases, and 13 bases stayed unmatched. This CDR3 spans 16 amino acids. CDR1 and CDR2 (germline): SGHRS, YFSETQ. CDR3 protein: CASSSVLAGSSSEQFF. Written as DNA, the CDR3 is TGCGCCAGCAGCTCTGTTCTAGCGGGGAGCTCAAGTGAGCAGTTCTTC.

Here the CDR3 reads CATSTGLTYEQYF. CDR3 nucleotide sequence: TGTGCCACCAGCACGGGACTAACCTACGAGCAGTACTTC. The chain links TRBV15 to TRBJ2-7; 7 nucleotides match TRBD2. V was clipped by 4 bases and J by 2 bases; unmatched bases: 2. Germline V gives CDR1 LNHNV, CDR2 YYDKDF (reference sequence). This CDR3 has 13 residues.

This chain connects TRBV5-5 to TRBJ1-2; 11 bases fit TRBD1. Germline V gives CDR1 SGHKS, CDR2 YYEKEE (reference sequence). The CDR3 sequence is 15 residues long. The V gene end was trimmed by 5 bases and the J gene end by 3 bases; junction bases not matched to a gene: 6. The CDR3 coding sequence is TGTGCCAGCAGTCCACGGACAGGGGGCGACTATGGCTACACCTTC. Encoded protein: CASSPRTGGDYGYTF.

This rearrangement joins TRBV7-9 to TRBJ2-1, with TRBD1 matching 7 bases. The CDR3 length is 15 residues. J was trimmed by 4 bases and V by 5 bases; bases with no gene match: 8. CDR1 is SEHNR and CDR2 is FQNEAQ in the germline V gene (reference sequence). The CDR3, as DNA: TGTGCCAGCAGCGTCCGGGACAGAAATTACAATGAGCAGTTCTTC. This codes for CASSVRDRNYNEQFF. Looking up the rest from reference TRBV7-9 and TRBJ2-1 gives the full variable domain: DTGVSQNPRHKITKRGQNVTFRCDPISEHNRLYWYRQTLGQGPEFLTYFQNEAQLEKSRLLSDRFSAERPKGSFSTLEIQRTEQGDSAMYLCASSVRDRNYNEQFFGPGTRLTVL.

The V call is TRBV11-2, the J call TRBJ1-4; D remains unclear. The CDR3 is 14 amino acids. Germline V gene data show CDR1 as SGHAT and CDR2 as FQNNGV. Trimming removed 5 bases from V and 1 base from J, with 8 bases in between. The CDR3 DNA sequence: TGTGCCAGCAGCCAGACGGGAACTAATGAAAAACTGTTTTTT. It codes for CASSQTGTNEKLFF.

This clone was counted a single time. For the CDR3, the DNA is TGTGCCAGTAGTATTATGGGGGCAGGGACTGAAGCTTTCTTT. Encoded protein: CASSIMGAGTEAFF. The V call is TRBV19, the J call TRBJ1-1; a weak D match, TRBD1 (6 bases). The CDR3 loop spans 14 amino acids. Trimming removed 3 bases from V and 5 bases from J, with 13 bases in between. Germline V gene data show CDR1 as LNHDA and CDR2 as SQIVND (reference sequence).

The V call is TRBV30, the J call TRBJ2-7; 10 bases fit TRBD2. The CDR3 runs to 16 residues. The V gene end was trimmed by 0 bases and the J gene end by 6 bases; junction bases not matched to a gene: 11. Germline values: CDR1 GTSNPN, CDR2 SVGIG (reference sequence). As DNA, the CDR3 is TGTGCCTGGAGTGTCCACCCCCAAGCGGGAGGGTTCGAGCAGTACTTC. It encodes CAWSVHPQAGGFEQYF.

This clone was found once. This sequence joins TRBV10-3 and TRBJ1-3; 9 nucleotides match TRBD1. This CDR3 spans 15 amino acids. Germline trimming cut 2 bases from V and 3 bases from J; bases unmatched to any gene: 2. Germline values: CDR1 ENHRY, CDR2 SYGVKD. The DNA for the CDR3 is TGTGCCATCAGTGAGAGGGACAGGGTTGGAAACACCATATATTTT. It is translated as CAISERDRVGNTIYF.

The chain joins TRBV29-1 to TRBJ2-1; 7 bases agree with TRBD2. CDR3 size: 13 residues. Germline V CDR1 and CDR2: SQVTM, ANQGSEA. With V trimmed by 4 bases and J by 6 bases, 6 bases remained unmatched. The DNA for the CDR3 is TGCAGCGTTGCCCAGCGGGGACTCAATGAGCAGTTCTTC. It yields the protein CSVAQRGLNEQFF.

V and J are TRBV5-1 and TRBJ2-7; D is perhaps TRBD2 (6 bases). Germline loops: CDR1 SGHRS, CDR2 YFSETQ. V was trimmed by 4 bases and J by 3 bases, leaving 17 bases between them. The CDR3 consists of 15 residues. The CDR3 DNA sequence: TGCGCCAGCAGCCTAGGCCTGGACGGGGGCTACGAGCAGTACTTC. Amino acids: CASSLGLDGGYEQYF. The full variable domain, rest sourced from reference TRBV5-1 and TRBJ2-7, is KAGVTQTPRYLIKTRGQQVTLSCSPISGHRSVSWYQQTPGQGLQFLFEYFSETQRNKGNFPGRFSGRQFSNSRSEMNVSTLELGDSALYLCASSLGLDGGYEQYFGPGTRLTVT.

Only a few counts were recorded for this clone. The gene calls are TRBV23-1 and TRBJ2-2; D is ambiguous. TRBV23-1 is reported as an ORF; its role is uncertain. The CDR3 extends over 16 amino acids. V was clipped by 2 bases and J by 5 bases, with 15 bases between them. In nucleotides, the CDR3 is TGCGCCAGCAGTCAAATGCAGGTTAGAAGAACCGGGGAGCTGTTTTTT. Amino acids: CASSQMQVRRTGELFF.

CDR3 coding DNA: TGTGCCAGCAGCGGACAGGGTTCGGTGAACACTGAAGCTTTCTTT. It codes for CASSGQGSVNTEAFF. The chain recombines TRBV7-9 with TRBJ1-1; 8 nucleotides agree with TRBD1. V was pared by 5 bases and J by 0 bases, with 5 bases of the junction left unmatched. The CDR3 consists of 15 residues. In germline, CDR1 is SEHNR, CDR2 FQNEAQ (reference sequence).